This T cell receptor beta chain was sequenced for a study of metastatic and nonmetastatic thyroid tumors. About the study: Repertoires were compared across blood and tumor or nodule tissue from malignant and benign thyroid patients. Study-level points and caveats: Benign nodules reportedly had significantly lower TCR beta diversity than malignant thyroid tumors in blood and tumor.

In the original processing: In papillary thyroid cancer, a distant-metastasis classifier was built using CDR3 differences across clinicopathological groups. TCRdb re-clonotyped the PCR reads through MiXCR. It is TCRdb's table, rather than the study itself, that gives the V and J calls and clone size. The data contain 30,000 to 40,000 clones, 17% of them singletons. The V and J ends lost 0 bases and 0 bases respectively, with 12 bases between them. This CDR3 comprises 16 residues. The germline CDR1 and CDR2 sequences are LGHNA and YSLEER. This clone was recorded at least ten times. The antigen is not known. Every patient was untreated before thyroid surgery.

The chain couples TRBV4-3 to TRBJ2-7; D is unresolved. The clonotype was recovered from a female donor with papillary thyroid cancer or a benign thyroid nodule (not recorded which). Some clones in this sample may be carry-over from other donors' samples. The sequenced material came from blood. CDR3 sequence: CASSQESDTRSYEQYF. CDR3 nucleotides: TGCGCCAGCAGCCAAGAGAGCGACACTCGCTCCTACGAGCAGTACTTC.